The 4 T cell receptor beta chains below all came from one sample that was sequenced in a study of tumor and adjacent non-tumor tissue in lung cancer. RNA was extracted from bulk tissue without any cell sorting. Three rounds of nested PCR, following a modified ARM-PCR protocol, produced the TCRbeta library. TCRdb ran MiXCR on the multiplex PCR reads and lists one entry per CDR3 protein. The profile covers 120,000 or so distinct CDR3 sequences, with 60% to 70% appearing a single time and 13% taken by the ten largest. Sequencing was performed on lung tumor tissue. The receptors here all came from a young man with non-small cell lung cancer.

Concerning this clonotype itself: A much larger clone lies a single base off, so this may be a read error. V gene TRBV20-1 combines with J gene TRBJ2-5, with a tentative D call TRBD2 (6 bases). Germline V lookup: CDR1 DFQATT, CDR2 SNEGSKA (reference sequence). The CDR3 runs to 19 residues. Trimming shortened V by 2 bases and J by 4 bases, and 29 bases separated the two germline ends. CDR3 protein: CSARFSAILGEGRRETQYF. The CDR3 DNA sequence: TGCAGTGCTAGATTCTCCGCAATCCTAGGAGAGGGGAGGCGAGAGACCCAGTACTTC.

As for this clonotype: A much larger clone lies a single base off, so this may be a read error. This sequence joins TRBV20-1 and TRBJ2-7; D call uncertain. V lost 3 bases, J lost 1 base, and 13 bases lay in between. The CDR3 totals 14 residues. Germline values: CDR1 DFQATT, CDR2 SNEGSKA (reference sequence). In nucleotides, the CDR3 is TGCAGTGCTAGTACCCTACAGAGATCCTACGAGCAGTACTTC. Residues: CSASTLQRSYEQYF.

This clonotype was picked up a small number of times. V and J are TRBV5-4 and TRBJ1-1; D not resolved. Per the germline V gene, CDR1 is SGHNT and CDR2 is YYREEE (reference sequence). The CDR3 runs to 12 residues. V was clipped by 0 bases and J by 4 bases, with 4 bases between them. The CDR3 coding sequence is TGTGCCAGCAGCTTGGCTAGCACTGAAGCTTTCTTT. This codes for CASSLASTEAFF.

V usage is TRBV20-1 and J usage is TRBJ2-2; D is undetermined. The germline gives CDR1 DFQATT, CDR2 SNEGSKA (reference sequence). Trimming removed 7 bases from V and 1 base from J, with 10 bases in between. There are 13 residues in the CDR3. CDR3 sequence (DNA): TGCAGTGTCCAGAGAGTGAACACCGGGGAGCTGTTTTTT. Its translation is CSVQRVNTGELFF.